The 21 T cell receptor beta chains given below trace back to one sample, sequenced in a study of T cells in Graves' hyperthyroidism and ophthalmopathy. RNA transcripts gave rise to amplified TCR beta CDR3 regions. The HTBI primer set was used in a first-round RT-PCR of the TCR CDR3. Via MiXCR, TCRdb re-called the multiplex PCR reads, giving one row per CDR3 protein. The sample has under 450,000 distinct CDR3 sequences, around 14% seen once. Sample: blood. The receptors stem from a young woman with Graves' hyperthyroidism.

This clonotype was observed many times. This chain joins TRBV28 and TRBJ2-5, with D perhaps given as TRBD1 or TRBD2 (6 bases each). V shed 5 bases and J shed 1 base, with 17 bases lying between them. The CDR3 is made up of 16 amino acids. The germline V gene encodes CDR1 MDHEN and CDR2 SYDVKM. This CDR3 is CASSPPGSGAQETQYF. The CDR3 nucleotides are TGTGCCAGCAGTCCCCCTGGGTCGGGGGCCCAAGAGACCCAGTACTTC.

This clonotype appeared many times. The chain has TRBV30 and TRBJ2-3; 9 positions agree with TRBD2. Germline V lookup: CDR1 GTSNPN, CDR2 SVGIG (reference sequence). V shed 0 bases, J shed 3 bases, and the junction held 1 base outside the gene matches. This CDR3 region has 14 residues. CDR3 residues: CAWSVSGRTDTQYF. The CDR3 bases are TGTGCCTGGAGTGTTAGCGGGAGAACAGATACGCAGTATTTT.

In this sample, this clonotype turned up many times. The rearrangement links TRBV4-1 to TRBJ1-1; maybe TRBD1 (6 bases). CDR1 is MGHRA, CDR2 YSYEKL, per germline. V dropped 0 bases and J dropped 0 bases, with 8 bases sitting between them. The CDR3 extends over 15 amino acids. The CDR3 coding sequence is TGCGCCAGCAGCCAAGAGGACAGCATGAACACTGAAGCTTTCTTT. This encodes CASSQEDSMNTEAFF.

This clonotype appeared a few times. V gene TRBV5-1 combines with J gene TRBJ2-1; 16 positions match TRBD2. The CDR3 consists of 17 residues. The ends lost 4 bases at V and 4 bases at J; junction bases unmatched: 5. Germline V gene lookup returns CDR1 SGHRS and CDR2 YFSETQ. DNA of the CDR3: TGCGCCAGCAGCAAGGGGACTAGCGGGAGGGCTTACAATGAGCAGTTCTTC. Amino acids: CASSKGTSGRAYNEQFF.

This clonotype was seen a handful of times. The chain employs TRBV29-1 and TRBJ2-7; 7 nucleotides line up with TRBD1. J gave up 4 bases and V 1 base, and 4 bases lay outside the gene matches. This CDR3 contains 13 residues. Germline V gives CDR1 SQVTM, CDR2 ANQGSEA. CDR3 sequence (DNA): TGCAGCGTTGAAGCTGGACAGGAGTACGAGCAGTACTTC. Translated, it gives CSVEAGQEYEQYF.

This clonotype was seen many times. V gene TRBV18 combines with J gene TRBJ2-7, with D possibly matching TRBD1 (5 bases). V lost 2 bases and J lost 0, with 8 bases in between. Germline lookup yields CDR1 KGHSH and CDR2 LQKENI. The CDR3 spans 14 residues. CDR3 nucleotides: TGTGCCAGCTCACCAAACCAGGGCTCCTACGAGCAGTACTTC. Protein: CASSPNQGSYEQYF.

The V and J genes are TRBV9 and TRBJ1-2, with D possibly matching TRBD1 (5 bases). V shed 3 bases and J shed 8 bases, with 20 bases lying between them. CDR1 is SGDLS, CDR2 YYNGEE, per germline. CDR3 length: 15 residues. The CDR3: CASSARDGPAGGYTF. CDR3 nucleotide sequence: TGTGCCAGCAGCGCTCGGGACGGACCTGCTGGGGGCTACACCTTC.

The genes are TRBV6-2 or TRBV6-3 and TRBJ2-1; 7 nucleotides match TRBD2. V was clipped by 2 bases and J by 5 bases; unmatched bases: 6. The CDR3 runs to 15 residues. The V gene's germline CDR1 is MNHEY and CDR2 SVGEGT. CDR3 DNA sequence: TGTGCCAGCAGTTACGTTTCTAGCGGCCACAATGAGCAGTTCTTC. Its protein product is CASSYVSSGHNEQFF.

This clonotype was detected only a few times. This chain connects TRBV27 to TRBJ1-4; D is uncertain. V shed 5 bases and J shed 8 bases, with 12 bases lying between them. Germline loops: CDR1 MNHEY, CDR2 SMNVEV (reference sequence). This CDR3 comprises 13 residues. This CDR3 is CASSPLGDEKLFF. The CDR3 DNA is TGTGCCAGCAGTCCCCTCGGCGACGAAAAACTGTTTTTT.

This clonotype has ten or more counts. The gene calls are TRBV20-1 and TRBJ2-1; D is perhaps TRBD2 (6 bases). The CDR3 totals 16 residues. The ends were cut back, 1 base at V and 10 bases at J, with 23 bases in the middle. Per germline, CDR1 DFQATT and CDR2 SNEGSKA (reference sequence). The CDR3 reads CSARGTSSGWAREQFF. CDR3 nucleotides: TGCAGTGCTAGAGGTACAAGCAGCGGGTGGGCAAGGGAGCAGTTCTTC.

The rearrangement links TRBV12-5 to TRBJ1-1; the D gene is possibly TRBD1 (6 bases). Germline CDR1 reads LGHNT; CDR2 reads FRNRAP. This CDR3 has 14 residues. The germline V and J ends were trimmed by 3 bases and 3 bases, with 11 bases remaining between them. The CDR3 coding sequence is TGTGCTAGTGGTTTAGGGGGGAGTTACACTGAAGCTTTCTTT. The encoded protein is CASGLGGSYTEAFF.

This clonotype has ten or more counts. The gene calls are TRBV12-3 or TRBV12-4 and TRBJ1-3; no definite D call. This CDR3 has 12 residues. CDR3 nucleotide sequence: TGTGGGGCTAGGACCTCTGGAAACACCATATATTTT. It codes for CGARTSGNTIYF.

This sequence joins TRBV9 and TRBJ2-2; no definite D call. CDR1 and CDR2 from the germline V gene are SGDLS and YYNGEE. V was cut by 0 bases and J by 2 bases, with 5 bases left in between. The CDR3 runs 14 residues. The CDR3 here is CASSVEPNTGELFF. The CDR3, as DNA: TGTGCCAGCAGCGTAGAGCCAAACACCGGGGAGCTGTTTTTT.

This clonotype was observed many times. V gene TRBV20-1 combines with J gene TRBJ2-7; 8 nucleotides match TRBD2. Germline V lookup: CDR1 DFQATT, CDR2 SNEGSKA (reference sequence). V was pared by 0 bases and J by 4 bases, with 5 bases of the junction left unmatched. This CDR3 comprises 14 residues. The CDR3 sequence: CSARDQRGSYEQYF. The CDR3 DNA is TGCAGTGCTAGAGATCAGCGGGGGTCGTACGAGCAGTACTTC.

The chain joins TRBV15 to TRBJ2-7; D may correspond to TRBD1 or TRBD2 (5 bases each). Germline values: CDR1 LNHNV, CDR2 YYDKDF (reference sequence). V lost 1 base and J lost 3, with 10 bases in between. The CDR3 extends over 14 amino acids. In DNA form, the CDR3 reads TGTGCCACCAGCAGAGGGGGGATCTACTACGAGCAGTACTTC. Amino acid sequence: CATSRGGIYYEQYF.

This clonotype was seen repeatedly, ten times or more. The V call is TRBV10-3, the J call TRBJ2-3, with D perhaps matching TRBD1 (6 bases). The CDR3 loop spans 16 amino acids. Trimming pared 0 bases from V and 0 bases from J, leaving 10 bases between. CDR1 is ENHRY and CDR2 is SYGVKD in the germline V gene. The CDR3 loop reads CAISESWGRSTDTQYF. Written as DNA, the CDR3 is TGTGCCATCAGTGAGTCTTGGGGGCGGAGCACAGATACGCAGTATTTT.

This clonotype has a count of ten or more. The chain links TRBV5-1 to TRBJ2-5, with D unclear. The CDR3 spans 14 residues. The germline V and J ends were trimmed by 0 bases and 3 bases, with 9 bases remaining between them. The germline V gene has CDR1 SGHRS and CDR2 YFSETQ. CDR3 region: CASSLVVRKETQYF. The CDR3 DNA follows: TGCGCCAGCAGCTTGGTGGTTCGTAAAGAGACCCAGTACTTC. The full variable domain, in which reference TRBV5-1 and TRBJ2-5 provide the parts outside the CDR3, is KAGVTQTPRYLIKTRGQQVTLSCSPISGHRSVSWYQQTPGQGLQFLFEYFSETQRNKGNFPGRFSGRQFSNSRSEMNVSTLELGDSALYLCASSLVVRKETQYFGPGTRLLVL.

The table lists this clonotype with many counts. This rearrangement joins TRBV7-3 to TRBJ2-3, with D possibly TRBD2 on 6 matching bases. The CDR3 sequence is 15 residues long. Trimming shortened V by 4 bases and J by 2 bases, and 13 bases separated the two germline ends. CDR1 SGHTA and CDR2 FQGTGA come from the germline V gene. CDR3 nucleotide sequence: TGTGCCAGCAGCTGGTCTAGCGCCCACACAGATACGCAGTATTTT. This encodes CASSWSSAHTDTQYF.

This clonotype has at least ten counts. The V gene is TRBV30, the J gene TRBJ1-6; the D is unclear. V gave up 0 bases and J gave up 8 bases, with 8 bases separating them. This CDR3 has 13 residues. Germline V gene sequence: CDR1 GTSNPN, CDR2 SVGIG (reference sequence). The CDR3 is CAWSVGSDSPLHF. DNA for the CDR3: TGTGCCTGGAGTGTAGGGTCCGATTCACCCCTCCACTTT.

This clonotype has at least ten counts. This chain uses TRBV6-2 or TRBV6-3 with TRBJ2-7, with 8 bases identical to TRBD2. CDR3 length: 14 amino acids. V lost 6 bases to trimming and J lost 5 bases; unmatched junction nucleotides: 9. Germline assignment: CDR1 MNHEY and CDR2 SVGEGT. CDR3 sequence (DNA): TGTGCCAGCAGCTATAGCGGGATGGGGAACGAGCAGTACTTC. Encoded protein: CASSYSGMGNEQYF.

The table lists this clonotype with a few counts. This chain links TRBV7-9 with TRBJ1-3, with a weak D call TRBD1 (5 bases). From germline, CDR1 is SEHNR and CDR2 FQNEAQ (reference sequence). The V gene lost 6 bases and the J gene lost 7 bases, with 19 bases spanning the gap. This CDR3 is built from 15 residues. As DNA, the CDR3 is TGTGCCAGCAGGACGGGGGGTAGCCCTCTCAACACCATATATTTT. The encoded protein is CASRTGGSPLNTIYF.